The source of this TCR beta chain is a study of Ad26.COV2.S vaccination and SARS-CoV-2 variants. Study observations and caveats: Once vaccination had occurred, spike-specific CD8+ and CD4+ T cell responses reportedly showed substantial breadth.

Germline V lookup: CDR1 SEHNR, CDR2 FQNEAQ (reference sequence). This CDR3 comprises 14 residues. Trimming pared 5 bases from V and 4 bases from J, leaving 14 bases between. Remarks on this clone: Its antigen remains unidentified.

The method was immunoSEQ multiplex PCR; TCRdb's version includes in-frame clones alone and lacks a portion of them. The sample has about 320,000 clones; under 90% are singletons. The treatment denotes: about 20 received Ad26.COV2.S at low or high dose, single or two shots; several received placebo; per-sample allocation not given. Samples were taken on day 63 after the first vaccine or placebo injection. Aged 18-55 years, donor was enrolled in Boston in 2020. The source of this sequence is a person aged 18-60 years who received the Ad26.COV2.S COVID-19 vaccine or a placebo. The sequencing here drew on peripheral blood, taken in a trial of Ad26.COV2.S vaccine versus placebo. The V call is TRBV7-9, the J call TRBJ1-1; D unclear. This CDR3 reads CASSPRAQSTEAFF. The CDR3 region has the DNA TGTGCCAGCAGCCCTCGGGCCCAGAGCACTGAAGCTTTCTTT.